These 9 T cell receptor beta chains originate from one sample sequenced in a study of response to subunit inactivated influenza vaccine. TCRdb called the RT-PCR reads again in MiXCR, with one record for every CDR3 protein. The sample records fewer than 400,000 distinct CDR3 sequences, roughly a fifth being singletons. The sample here was PBMCs from blood, taken approximately 22 months after vaccination. The receptors were sampled from a man aged 50 to 69 who received an inactivated influenza vaccine.

This chain links TRBV2 with TRBJ2-1, with 9 positions matching TRBD1. Germline V gene lookup returns CDR1 SNHLY and CDR2 FYNNEI. Trimming removed 6 bases from V and 8 bases from J; junction bases left unmatched: 11. The CDR3 is 15 amino acids. The CDR3 protein is CASSRGQGMGDEQFF. CDR3 DNA: TGTGCCAGCAGCCGTGGACAGGGGATGGGCGATGAGCAGTTCTTC.

The chain combines TRBV6-5 with TRBJ2-5, with TRBD1 matching 8 bases. The V and J ends lost 2 bases and 4 bases, in that order; junction bases with no gene match: 3. The CDR3 runs to 14 residues. Germline CDR1 and CDR2: MNHEY and SVGAGI. For the CDR3, the DNA is TGTGCCAGCAGTTACCTCGACAGGGGAGAGACCCAGTACTTC. Amino acid sequence: CASSYLDRGETQYF.

The table lists this clonotype with a count of one. The chain employs TRBV12-3 or TRBV12-4 and TRBJ2-5, with 13 bases lining up with TRBD2. V dropped 6 bases and J dropped 5; count of bases not matched to a gene: 9. The CDR3 is 16 residues long. CDR3 nucleotide sequence: TGTGCCAGCAGCCGACTAGCGGGAGGTTTAGGGGAGACCCAGTACTTC. Amino acid sequence: CASSRLAGGLGETQYF.

This clonotype was counted at least ten times. CDR3 loop: CASSLQAPYGYTF. CDR3 sequence (DNA): TGTGCCAGCAGTCTACAGGCGCCCTATGGCTACACCTTC. The chain recombines TRBV28 with TRBJ1-2, with D possibly matching TRBD1 (5 bases). This CDR3 region has 13 residues. Trimming took 5 bases from V and 4 from J, leaving 11 bases between them. Per germline, CDR1 MDHEN and CDR2 SYDVKM.

The V gene is TRBV7-2, the J gene TRBJ2-6; TRBD2 matches at 10 bases. Germline-derived CDR1 and CDR2 are SGHTA and FQGNSA. Trimming removed 3 bases from V and 3 bases from J; junction bases left unmatched: 2. There are 16 residues in the CDR3. This chain's CDR3 is CASSFLAGDGANVLTF. The CDR3, as DNA: TGTGCCAGCAGCTTTCTAGCGGGGGATGGGGCCAACGTCCTGACTTTC.

The chain combines TRBV10-3 with TRBJ1-4; D not resolved. From germline, CDR1 is ENHRY and CDR2 SYGVKD. V was cut by 6 bases and J by 1 base, with 12 bases left in between. This CDR3 comprises 15 residues. The CDR3 region is CAISPLSGTNEKLFF. The CDR3 DNA follows: TGTGCCATCAGCCCCCTCAGCGGAACTAATGAAAAACTGTTTTTT.

This clonotype has a handful of counts. The chain links TRBV5-1 to TRBJ1-6, with 9 nucleotides matching TRBD1. CDR3 size: 15 residues. Germline CDR1 reads SGHRS; CDR2 reads YFSETQ. Trimming cost V 0 bases and J 7 bases; bases outside gene matches: 2. The CDR3 sequence is CASSLGGTGNSPLHF. The DNA of the CDR3 is TGCGCCAGCAGCTTGGGAGGGACAGGGAATTCACCCCTCCACTTT.

This clonotype has a handful of counts. The chain combines TRBV29-1 with TRBJ1-2; D is ambiguous. V lost 4 bases and J lost 2, with 11 bases in between. CDR1 and CDR2 (germline): SQVTM, ANQGSEA. CDR3 size: 13 residues. The CDR3 spells CSVALAGNYGYTF. The CDR3 region has the DNA TGCAGCGTTGCATTGGCAGGAAACTATGGCTACACCTTC.

This clonotype appeared many times. This rearrangement joins TRBV4-1 to TRBJ1-2; no firm D call. CDR3 length: 15 residues. Germline V CDR1 and CDR2: MGHRA, YSYEKL. The ends were cut back, 1 base at V and 4 bases at J, with 13 bases in the middle. In DNA, the CDR3 is TGCGCCAGCAGCCAAGTTGCCGAGATCGGCTATGGCTACACCTTC. Its translation: CASSQVAEIGYGYTF.